The 24 T cell receptor beta chains below all came from one sample that was sequenced in a study of Graves' ophthalmopathy and Graves' hyperthyroidism. Amplification of the TCR beta CDR3 regions used RNA transcripts (as template). HTBI primers were used in a first-round RT-PCR, which preceded a second-round multiplex PCR. TCRdb re-analysed the multiplex PCR reads in MiXCR, keeping a single row per CDR3 protein. The sample lists roughly 600,000 distinct CDR3 sequences; roughly 40% were seen once. The specimen sequenced was peripheral blood or thyroid tissue (not recorded which). These receptors came from an adult man with Graves' hyperthyroidism.

Points on this clonotype: A much larger clone sits a single nucleotide away, making a read error possible. This chain joins TRBV13 and TRBJ2-7; 12 bases agree with TRBD1. CDR1 PRHDT and CDR2 FYEKMQ come from the germline V gene (reference sequence). This CDR3 comprises 16 residues. CDR3 bases: TGTGCCGGCAGCTTAGTAGGGACAGGGGGCGGCAACGAGCAGTACTTC. Amino acid sequence: CAGSLVGTGGGNEQYF.

The chain couples TRBV5-4 to TRBJ1-1; TRBD1 matches at 11 bases. Germline V gene sequence: CDR1 SGHNT, CDR2 YYREEE (reference sequence). CDR3 size: 16 residues. Trimming at V came to 4 bases and at J to 6 bases, leaving 11 bases not matched to a gene. This chain's CDR3 is CASSTGTGGSRAEAFF. CDR3 coding DNA: TGTGCCAGCAGCACAGGGACAGGGGGGTCGCGGGCTGAAGCTTTCTTT.

Only a few counts were recorded for this clonotype. The chain is built from TRBV20-1 and TRBJ1-2; D uncertain. Trimming took 8 bases from V and 3 from J, leaving 4 bases between them. CDR3 length equals 9 residues. Germline assignment: CDR1 DFQATT and CDR2 SNEGSKA (reference sequence). This CDR3 reads CSKDYGYTF. CDR3 bases: TGCAGTAAGGACTATGGCTACACCTTC.

J is TRBJ2-5 and V is TRBV29-1; D is unresolved. This CDR3 comprises 11 residues. CDR1 and CDR2 from the germline V gene are SQVTM and ANQGSEA. V was pared by 3 bases and J by 3 bases, with 5 bases between. CDR3 in amino acids: CSVEGKETQYF. The DNA for the CDR3 is TGCAGCGTTGAGGGGAAAGAGACCCAGTACTTC.

This clonotype was seen more than once but under ten times. The chain uses TRBV10-1 and TRBJ1-5; D is unresolved. Germline CDR1 reads WNHNN; CDR2 reads SYGVQD (reference sequence). This CDR3 has 15 residues. With 8 bases removed from V and 0 bases from J, the gap between germline ends came to 14 bases. The CDR3 loop is CASGPPTSSNQPQHF. CDR3 nucleotides: TGCGCCAGCGGCCCGCCGACTAGTAGCAATCAGCCCCAGCATTTT.

This clonotype appeared many times. The chain recombines TRBV5-6 with TRBJ2-5; TRBD1 is a possible D gene (6 bases). Looked up from germline, CDR1 is SGHDT and CDR2 is YYEEEE. With 3 bases removed from V and 2 bases from J, the gap between germline ends came to 11 bases. CDR3 length: 14 residues. The CDR3 is CASSSGDIQETQYF. The CDR3, as DNA: TGTGCCAGCAGCTCCGGGGACATACAAGAGACCCAGTACTTC.

This clonotype was picked up one time. A much larger clone is a single base away; this may be a read error. The gene calls are TRBV6-5 and TRBJ1-2; possibly TRBD1 for D (6 bases). Germline V gene data show CDR1 as MNHEY and CDR2 as SVGAGI. CDR3 length: 15 residues. V dropped 5 bases and J dropped 9 bases, with 22 bases sitting between them. CDR3 in amino acids: CASSPRTAREDSYTF. CDR3 sequence (DNA): TGTGCCAGCAGTCCGCGGACAGCGAGGGAGGATAGCTACACCTTC.

This clonotype was seen ten or more times. The genes are TRBV7-2 and TRBJ1-1; maybe TRBD1 (5 bases). CDR1 is SGHTA and CDR2 is FQGNSA in the germline V gene. CDR3 length: 16 amino acids. Between the trimmed V and J ends, which lost 3 bases and 2 bases, there was a span of 16 bases. CDR3 loop: CASSLSTRGTNTEAFF. For the CDR3, the DNA is TGTGCCAGCAGCTTGTCAACAAGGGGCACTAACACTGAAGCTTTCTTT.

V usage is TRBV7-2 and J usage is TRBJ2-6, with D unresolved. Germline V lookup: CDR1 SGHTA, CDR2 FQGNSA. V was trimmed by 1 base and J by 1 base, leaving 11 bases between them. This CDR3 contains 17 residues. CDR3 region: CASSLVVLSSGANVLTF. In DNA form, the CDR3 reads TGTGCCAGCAGCTTAGTGGTCCTTTCGTCTGGGGCCAACGTCCTGACTTTC.

This clonotype was detected many times. The CDR3 region is CASSEDRALYEQYF. CDR3 nucleotides: TGTGCCAGCAGTGAGGACAGGGCGTTGTACGAGCAGTACTTC. The chain employs TRBV2 and TRBJ2-7, with 8 nucleotides matching TRBD1. There are 14 residues in the CDR3. Trimming cost V 3 bases and J 4 bases; bases outside gene matches: 5. Germline CDR1 and CDR2: SNHLY and FYNNEI.

In its sample, this clonotype was seen many times. The rearrangement links TRBV5-1 to TRBJ2-7; the D gene is possibly TRBD1 (5 bases). This CDR3 has 14 amino acids. With 3 bases removed from V and 6 bases from J, the gap between germline ends came to 16 bases. CDR1 is SGHRS, CDR2 YFSETQ, per germline. In DNA, the CDR3 is TGCGCCAGCAGCTCATCATCAGGGCAGTTCGAGCAGTACTTC. Encoded protein: CASSSSSGQFEQYF. The full variable domain, in which reference TRBV5-1 and TRBJ2-7 provide the parts outside the CDR3, is KAGVTQTPRYLIKTRGQQVTLSCSPISGHRSVSWYQQTPGQGLQFLFEYFSETQRNKGNFPGRFSGRQFSNSRSEMNVSTLELGDSALYLCASSSSSGQFEQYFGPGTRLTVT.

This clonotype was seen ten or more times. The CDR3 DNA reads TGCAGCGTTGACGTCGGGCAGGGGCGGGGAGAAAAACTGTTTTTT. Translation: CSVDVGQGRGEKLFF. The gene calls are TRBV29-1 and TRBJ1-4; perhaps TRBD1 as D (6 bases). Trimming stripped 3 bases from V and 8 bases from J, with 19 bases between. The CDR3 has 15 residues. Germline V lookup: CDR1 SQVTM, CDR2 ANQGSEA.

This clonotype occurred many times. V and J are TRBV4-1 and TRBJ2-7, with a weak D call TRBD1 (6 bases). This CDR3 has 12 amino acids. V lost 2 bases and J lost 6, with 8 bases in between. The V gene's germline CDR1 is MGHRA and CDR2 YSYEKL. The CDR3 loop reads CASSQTGSEQYF. In DNA, the CDR3 is TGCGCCAGCAGCCAAACAGGGTCCGAGCAGTACTTC.

This clonotype was detected ten times or more. One end of the junction is discordant with germline, which a read error may explain. The CDR3 reads CASSIGQGSFEQYF. CDR3 coding DNA: TGCGCCAGCAGTATAGGACAGGGATCCTTCGAGCAGTACTTC. The V call is TRBV5-1, the J call TRBJ2-7; 8 bases fit TRBD1. This CDR3 region has 14 residues. In germline, CDR1 is SGHRS, CDR2 YFSETQ.

The chain uses TRBV11-2 and TRBJ1-2; D perhaps matches TRBD1 (5 bases). With 5 bases removed from V and 5 bases from J, the gap between germline ends came to 21 bases. Per germline, CDR1 SGHAT and CDR2 FQNNGV. There are 16 residues in the CDR3. Here the CDR3 DNA reads TGTGCCAGCAGCCCACTACTGGGACGCCGTATGTATGGCTACACCTTC. Translation: CASSPLLGRRMYGYTF.

The rearrangement links TRBV12-3 or TRBV12-4 to TRBJ1-4, with TRBD1 as a possible D gene (6 bases). The CDR3 covers 15 residues. V lost 7 bases, J lost 2 bases, and 14 bases lay in between. DNA for the CDR3: TGTGCCAGCATCAAACAGGGTACCACTAATGAAAAACTGTTTTTT. Protein product: CASIKQGTTNEKLFF.

V and J are TRBV7-2 and TRBJ2-7, with D tentatively TRBD2 (5 bases). Trimming took 5 bases from V and 1 from J, leaving 24 bases between them. CDR1 is SGHTA, CDR2 FQGNSA, per germline. CDR3 length: 18 residues. In nucleotides, the CDR3 is TGTGCCAGCAGCCCGAGATCGTTAGGGCGAGGGCTTTCCTACGAGCAGTACTTC. It translates to CASSPRSLGRGLSYEQYF.

This clonotype showed up just a few times. The chain has TRBV28 and TRBJ2-2; a possible D gene is TRBD1 (6 bases). Looked up from germline, CDR1 is MDHEN and CDR2 is SYDVKM. V dropped 10 bases and J dropped 1 base, with 16 bases sitting between them. This CDR3 spans 15 amino acids. In nucleotides, the CDR3 is TGTGCCACTACCCGGACAGAGGGGAACACCGGGGAGCTGTTTTTT. This gives the protein CATTRTEGNTGELFF. The entire variable domain, with the rest obtained from reference TRBV28 and TRBJ2-2, is as follows: DVKVTQSSRYLVKRTGEKVFLECVQDMDHENMFWYRQDPGLGLRLIYFSYDVKMKEKGDIPEGYSVSREKKERFSLILESASTNQTSMYLCATTRTEGNTGELFFGEGSRLTVL.

This clonotype appeared a few times. The rearrangement links TRBV5-4 to TRBJ2-5, with a possible D match to TRBD1 (6 bases). TRBJ2-1 explains the end of the DNA better; the J call may be wrong. Germline assignment: CDR1 SGHNT and CDR2 YYREEE (reference sequence). This CDR3 contains 13 residues. The CDR3 nucleotides are TGTGCCAGCAGCCCCCAGGGGAACAATGAGCAGTTCTTC. This translates into CASSPQGNNEQFF.

This clonotype was seen repeatedly, ten times or more. CDR3 sequence reads: CASSQGTHEQYF. The CDR3 DNA sequence: TGTGCCAGCAGCCAAGGTACTCACGAGCAGTACTTC. The J gene is TRBJ2-7, the V gene TRBV3-1, with D unclear. CDR1 is LGHDT and CDR2 is YNNKEL in the germline V gene (reference sequence). V was shortened by 1 base and J by 5 bases, with 6 bases between the two germline ends. The CDR3 is 12 residues long.

This rearrangement joins TRBV6-4 to TRBJ1-6; 8 nucleotides align to TRBD1. Trimming took 4 bases from V and 3 from J; bases not matched to a gene: 11. The CDR3 loop spans 18 amino acids. Germline V gene sequence: CDR1 MRHNA, CDR2 SNTAGT. The CDR3 DNA is TGTGCCAGCAGTGCCCTCTGGACAGGGACAAACTATAATTCACCCCTCCACTTT. It codes for CASSALWTGTNYNSPLHF.

For the CDR3, the DNA is TGTGCCAGCACCGAAGGGGAGCTGTTTTTT. Residues: CASTEGELFF. The chain employs TRBV2 and TRBJ2-2, with D unclear. V shed 7 bases and J shed 8 bases, with 5 bases lying between them. The CDR3 runs to 10 residues. Germline V gene data show CDR1 as SNHLY and CDR2 as FYNNEI.

Here the CDR3 reads CASSSVSNSPRLGLFF. For the CDR3, the DNA is TGTGCCAGCAGCTCTGTCTCAAATTCGCCCCGCCTGGGGCTGTTTTTT. This chain uses TRBV7-2 with TRBJ2-2; unclear D gene. V lost 4 bases to trimming and J lost 13 bases, with 25 bases between them. Germline lookup yields CDR1 SGHTA and CDR2 FQGNSA. This CDR3 comprises 16 residues.

This clonotype has a count of ten or more. The chain joins TRBV7-6 to TRBJ1-1; D not certain. Germline CDR1 and CDR2: SGHVS and FNYEAQ. V was clipped by 2 bases and J by 4 bases, with 11 bases between them. This CDR3 spans 14 amino acids. CDR3 sequence reads: CASSLRLGSTEAFF. CDR3 bases: TGTGCCAGCAGCTTACGGCTGGGAAGCACTGAAGCTTTCTTT.